Sequencing of this TCR beta chain was carried out in a study of blood T cell repertoires in COVID-19. About the research overall: In each case, the material was cDNA or gDNA derived from T cells, B-cell-depleted T cells, or PBMCs.

Germline assignment: CDR1 MNHEY and CDR2 SVGAGI. V was pared by 6 bases and J by 0 bases, with 5 bases of the junction left unmatched. CDR3 length: 15 residues. Libraries were prepared by immunoSEQ multiplex PCR; TCRdb keeps only in-frame clonotypes and omits some of them. The sample gives about 38,000 clones, approximately 86% of which show up once; around 4.9% is in the top ten. Sequences were obtained from peripheral blood. V usage is TRBV6-5 and J usage is TRBJ2-3, with 8 bases fitting TRBD2. The TCR comes from a man aged 50-60 years with active COVID-19. The DNA for the CDR3 is TGTGCCAGCAGAACCGGGACTAGAAGCACAGATACGCAGTATTTT. It yields the protein CASRTGTRSTDTQYF.